The 27 T cell receptor beta chains below come from one sample, sequenced in a study of cytotoxic CD8 clonotypes in ibrutinib-treated CLL. The table came from immunoSEQ multiplex PCR; TCRdb's copy has only in-frame clones and leaves some out. Seen here are about 270,000 clones, about 72% observed once, and the top ten hold about 5.7%. The sample here was PBMCs, taken at disease progression, from a patient treated with ibrutinib. These receptors were taken from a human donor with chronic lymphocytic leukemia.

V usage is TRBV6-5 and J usage is TRBJ2-7; D assignment may be TRBD1 or TRBD2 (5 bases each). Germline CDR1 MNHEY, CDR2 SVGAGI. CDR3 length: 12 residues. Trimming took off 6 bases at V and 7 bases at J, with 13 bases between the two ends. The CDR3 nucleotides are TGTGCCAGCAGCCCGGGGCATCGGGAGCAGTACTTC. Residues: CASSPGHREQYF.

This clone was detected a few times. The chain is built from TRBV29-1 and TRBJ1-2; the D is unclear. Germline V gene sequence: CDR1 SQVTM, CDR2 ANQGSEA. V lost 6 bases and J lost 8, with 22 bases in between. The CDR3 consists of 14 residues. The CDR3 bases are TGCAGCGTCACTCAATACCACCCAACGGGCGGCTACACCTTC. This translates into CSVTQYHPTGGYTF.

This clone was detected a few times. This chain connects TRBV7-2 to TRBJ1-6, with D tentatively TRBD1 (5 bases). Germline-derived CDR1 and CDR2 are SGHTA and FQGNSA. With 4 bases removed from V and 6 bases from J, the gap between germline ends came to 10 bases. The CDR3 is 14 residues long. CDR3: CASSWGPLNSPLHF. The CDR3 DNA is TGTGCCAGCAGCTGGGGACCTCTTAATTCACCCCTCCACTTT.

The V call is TRBV27, the J call TRBJ2-4, with D unresolved. Germline values: CDR1 MNHEY, CDR2 SMNVEV (reference sequence). The CDR3 contains 13 residues. Trimming removed 11 bases from V and 0 bases from J, with 11 bases in between. The CDR3 coding sequence is TGTGCCGGCCCCTTACTAGCCAAAAACATTCAGTACTTC. Translated: CAGPLLAKNIQYF.

The chain is built from TRBV4-1 and TRBJ2-1; D is possibly TRBD2 (5 bases). Germline CDR1 is MGHRA and CDR2 is YSYEKL. The CDR3 runs 16 residues. Between the trimmed V and J ends, which lost 4 bases and 4 bases, there was a span of 17 bases. As DNA, the CDR3 is TGCGCCAGCAGCCGGTTGGCCGGGAACCTTTACAATGAGCAGTTCTTC. Protein: CASSRLAGNLYNEQFF.

This chain links TRBV6-5 with TRBJ2-7; 9 positions agree with TRBD1. In germline, CDR1 is MNHEY, CDR2 SVGAGI. J was trimmed by 0 bases and V by 6 bases; bases with no gene match: 6. The CDR3 has 15 amino acids. CDR3 bases: TGTGCCAGCAGGCCGGGACAGGGTTACTCCTACGAGCAGTACTTC. This encodes CASRPGQGYSYEQYF.

CDR3: CASSVSGGASGELFF. DNA of the CDR3: TGTGCCAGCAGCGTTAGCGGGGGGGCCTCCGGGGAGCTGTTTTTT. The V and J genes are TRBV9 and TRBJ2-2; TRBD2 matches 11 bases. Germline CDR1 is SGDLS and CDR2 is YYNGEE. This CDR3 has 15 residues. Germline trimming cut 2 bases from V and 6 bases from J; bases unmatched to any gene: 3.

The chain links TRBV29-1 to TRBJ1-2, with TRBD1 identical over 8 bases. The CDR3 is 15 residues long. The ends lost 0 bases at V and 5 bases at J; junction bases unmatched: 8. CDR1 and CDR2 (germline): SQVTM, ANQGSEA. CDR3 sequence (DNA): TGCAGCGTTGAAGAGACAGGGGCCCTAGTGTATGGCTACACCTTC. This codes for CSVEETGALVYGYTF.

The chain employs TRBV13 and TRBJ2-7; D remains ambiguous. From germline, CDR1 is PRHDT and CDR2 FYEKMQ (reference sequence). The V end lost 4 bases, the J end lost 2 bases, and 12 bases lay between the germline ends. The CDR3 spans 14 residues. The CDR3: CASSSMSTPYEQYF. CDR3 nucleotides: TGTGCCAGCAGCTCGATGTCTACCCCCTACGAGCAGTACTTC.

The chain employs TRBV14 and TRBJ2-7, with 10 bases that match TRBD2. V shed 4 bases and J 1 base; nucleotides not matched to a gene: 7. Per the germline V gene, CDR1 is SGHDN and CDR2 is FVKESK. The CDR3 runs to 16 residues. The CDR3 spells CASSPGGSGRSYEQYF. CDR3 bases: TGTGCCAGCAGCCCTGGAGGTAGCGGGAGGTCCTACGAGCAGTACTTC.

With regard to this clone: At the DNA level, this CDR3 is encoded by other sequences in the same sample as well. V is TRBV29-1 and J is TRBJ2-4; 7 bases agree with TRBD1. The germline CDR1 and CDR2 sequences are SQVTM and ANQGSEA. V trimming: 6 bases; J trimming: 0 bases; junction bases outside the gene matches: 8. CDR3 length equals 15 residues. As DNA, the CDR3 is TGCAGCGTAAAGGACAGGTCACTAGCCAAAAACATTCAGTACTTC. Encoded protein: CSVKDRSLAKNIQYF.

V and J are TRBV10-3 and TRBJ1-6, with D possibly being TRBD1 (6 bases). Germline V gene data show CDR1 as ENHRY and CDR2 as SYGVKD. The CDR3 is made up of 15 amino acids. V lost 6 bases to trimming and J lost 1 base, with 10 bases between them. The CDR3 DNA sequence: TGTGCCATCAGCCAGGGGACGTCCTATAATTCACCCCTCCACTTT. This encodes CAISQGTSYNSPLHF.

The V call is TRBV9, the J call TRBJ1-2; D is ambiguous. CDR3 size: 14 residues. Trimming took off 0 bases at V and 8 bases at J, with 14 bases between the two ends. CDR1 is SGDLS, CDR2 YYNGEE, per germline. CDR3 sequence: CASSVVPGEGGYTF. Written as DNA, the CDR3 is TGTGCCAGCAGCGTAGTTCCAGGAGAAGGAGGCTACACCTTC.

This clone was detected only once. The chain's CDR3 is CASSERSSSTDTQYF. The CDR3 DNA reads TGCGCCAGCAGTGAAAGAAGCTCTAGCACAGATACGCAGTATTTT. This chain joins TRBV10-1 and TRBJ2-3; D is unclear. CDR1 and CDR2 from the germline V gene are WNHNN and SYGVQD (reference sequence). There are 15 residues in the CDR3. Between the trimmed V and J ends, which lost 3 bases and 0 bases, there was a span of 10 bases.

The V and J genes are TRBV19 and TRBJ2-6; D gene ambiguous. The CDR3 runs 19 residues. The germline gives CDR1 LNHDA, CDR2 SQIVND (reference sequence). Trimming cost V 3 bases and J 2 bases, with 20 bases left between them. The CDR3 DNA reads as TGTGCCAGTAGTATCGCGGCCGGCAGGCCGCGGCCTGGGGCCAACGTCCTGACTTTC. This encodes CASSIAAGRPRPGANVLTF.

V and J are TRBV28 and TRBJ1-2; D may be TRBD1 (5 bases). The germline V gene encodes CDR1 MDHEN and CDR2 SYDVKM. V dropped 5 bases and J dropped 7 bases, with 14 bases sitting between them. The CDR3 is made up of 13 amino acids. The CDR3 nucleotides read TGTGCCAGCAGTCCGGGACCGGGGCCTGGCTACACCTTC. Translating it yields CASSPGPGPGYTF.

The rearrangement joins TRBV28 to TRBJ1-2, with unresolved D. Trimming took 3 bases from V and 7 from J, leaving 9 bases between them. Germline-derived CDR1 and CDR2 are MDHEN and SYDVKM. There are 12 residues in the CDR3. For the CDR3, the DNA is TGTGCCAGCAGTTTTCGAACAGCTGGCTACACCTTC. The encoded protein is CASSFRTAGYTF.

The chain couples TRBV5-6 to TRBJ2-1; 8 bases map to TRBD2. Looked up from germline, CDR1 is SGHDT and CDR2 is YYEEEE. The CDR3 length is 17 residues. Losses at the gene ends were 4 bases for V and 2 bases for J; bases not matched to a gene: 11. In DNA, the CDR3 is TGTGCCAGCAGCACTAGCGGTGGATGGGGGGCCTACAATGAGCAGTTCTTC. It translates to CASSTSGGWGAYNEQFF.

V is TRBV29-1 and J is TRBJ2-2, with D possibly TRBD1 on 5 matching bases. Germline CDR1 SQVTM, CDR2 ANQGSEA. Trimming removed 7 bases at V and 7 bases at J, with 22 bases between. The CDR3 totals 15 residues. The chain's CDR3 is CSALDSTLIFGELFF. The CDR3 region has the DNA TGCAGCGCCCTAGACAGTACCTTAATTTTCGGGGAGCTGTTTTTT.

The rearrangement uses TRBV5-1 and TRBJ2-7; 11 nucleotides line up with TRBD2. The CDR3 length is 17 residues. Germline CDR1 is SGHRS and CDR2 is YFSETQ. Trimming took 0 bases from V and 4 from J; bases not matched to a gene: 9. The CDR3 nucleotides read TGCGCCAGCAGCTTGGATCGGCTAGCGGGGGGTGGATACGAGCAGTACTTC. It yields the protein CASSLDRLAGGGYEQYF.

The chain couples TRBV6-1 to TRBJ2-7; 9 nucleotides agree with TRBD1. CDR1 and CDR2 from the germline V gene are MNHNS and SASEGT. The CDR3 sequence is 19 residues long. The junction had 16 bases not matched to a gene; V was cut back by 2 bases and J by 2 bases. The CDR3 DNA is TGTGCCAGCAGTGAATACCCCTTTGCTCGGGACAGGGCTGCCTACGAGCAGTACTTC. It translates to CASSEYPFARDRAAYEQYF.

The J gene is TRBJ2-1, the V gene TRBV6-5, with TRBD1 matching 7 bases. V trimming: 3 bases; J trimming: 9 bases; junction bases outside the gene matches: 5. The CDR3 contains 13 residues. Germline CDR1 and CDR2: MNHEY and SVGAGI. As DNA, the CDR3 is TGTGCCAGCAGTTATGTCCCAGGGGGTGAGCAGTTCTTC. It is translated as CASSYVPGGEQFF.

V usage is TRBV21-1 and J usage is TRBJ2-7. TRBV21-1 is assigned pseudogene status. The length of the CDR3 is 19 residues. The CDR3 nucleotides are TGTGCCAGCAGCAAAGCGGAGGTTAAACAGGCCTCAGCCCCGAGCGAGCAGTACTTC. Protein product: CASSKAEVKQASAPSEQYF.

The V and J genes are TRBV18 and TRBJ1-5, with D uncertain. This CDR3 region has 17 residues. Germline V CDR1 and CDR2: KGHSH, LQKENI. V lost 3 bases and J 1 base, leaving 16 bases between the germline ends. CDR3 residues: CASSPVVLAVSNQPQHF. DNA of the CDR3: TGTGCCAGCTCACCGGTAGTCCTTGCGGTAAGCAATCAGCCCCAGCATTTT.

This chain uses TRBV2 with TRBJ2-7, with 13 bases that match TRBD2. Germline CDR1 is SNHLY and CDR2 is FYNNEI. This CDR3 region has 16 residues. J gave up 0 bases and V 6 bases, and 5 bases lay outside the gene matches. The CDR3 DNA reads TGTGCCAGCAGCGGGACTAGCGGGGACCACTCCTACGAGCAGTACTTC. Protein: CASSGTSGDHSYEQYF.

The chain recombines TRBV4-1 with TRBJ1-2, with TRBD1 matching 10 bases. Germline CDR1 reads MGHRA; CDR2 reads YSYEKL. V lost 4 bases, J lost 8 bases, and 10 bases stayed unmatched. CDR3 length equals 15 residues. The CDR3 DNA follows: TGCGCCAGCAGCCGGCGGAGGGACAGGGGATGGGGCTACACCTTC. Protein: CASSRRRDRGWGYTF.

The chain employs TRBV5-4 and TRBJ2-7; 9 positions agree with TRBD1. Per the germline V gene, CDR1 is SGHNT and CDR2 is YYREEE (reference sequence). The CDR3 length is 15 residues. The J segment lost 3 bases and the V segment lost 0 bases, leaving 4 bases of the junction unmatched. As DNA, the CDR3 is TGTGCCAGCAGCTTGGAAAGGACAGGGGTCTACGAGCAGTACTTC. Its translation: CASSLERTGVYEQYF.